The rows below give T cell receptor beta chains drawn from one sample of a study of blood T cell repertoires in COVID-19. Produced via immunoSEQ multiplex PCR; TCRdb's table is partial and in-frame only. The profile shows hundreds of thousands of clones, roughly 80% of them singletons. The material sequenced was PBMCs or T cells enriched from blood (not recorded which). The receptors derive from a woman between 45 and 60 years old who had been exposed to COVID-19. Each CDR3 is given with its conserved first and last residue. Fields, in order: clone size, D gene, V gene, CDR3 length, J gene, CDR3 protein, CDR3 DNA. A D gene is named only where the DNA matches it firmly. Some rows have no size entry. The others give once, few or many, or a class for an expanded clone.

>-|TRBD1|TRBV6-2/TRBV6-3|15|TRBJ1-1
CASSWGTGVNTEAFF
TGTGCCAGCAGTTGGGGGACAGGGGTGAACACTGAAGCTTTCTTT
>-|-|TRBV3-1/TRBV3-2|14|TRBJ2-2
CASSQIHRTGELFF
TGTGCCAGCAGCCAAATCCATCGGACCGGGGAGCTGTTTTTT
>few|TRBD1|TRBV24-1|16|TRBJ2-5
CATSDPARQGKETQYF
TGTGCCACCAGTGATCCCGCCAGACAGGGTAAAGAGACCCAGTACTTC
>few|-|TRBV29-1|12|TRBJ2-6
CSGSSGANVLTF
TGCAGCGGTTCTAGTGGGGCCAACGTCCTGACTTTC
>-|-|TRBV5-5|14|TRBJ1-4
CASSFGGAGEKLFF
TGTGCCAGCAGCTTCGGAGGGGCGGGTGAAAAACTGTTTTTT
>-|TRBD2|TRBV7-2|15|TRBJ2-7
CASSLTSGGAYEQYF
TGTGCCAGCAGCTTAACTAGCGGGGGGGCCTACGAGCAGTACTTC
>-|-|TRBV9|14|TRBJ1-1
CASSVDQGDTEAFF
TGTGCCAGCAGCGTAGACCAGGGCGACACTGAAGCTTTCTTT
>-|TRBD1|TRBV6-1|13|TRBJ1-4
CASGGQGKEKLFF
TGTGCCAGCGGCGGACAGGGGAAAGAAAAACTGTTTTTT
>-|-|TRBV24-1|13|TRBJ2-7
CATSVAGAAEQYF
TGTGCCACCAGTGTTGCAGGAGCGGCCGAGCAGTACTTC
>once|-|TRBV14|16|TRBJ2-1
CASSRGGWGIYNEQFF
TGTGCCAGCAGCCGGGGGGGCTGGGGGATTTACAATGAGCAGTTCTTC
>-|-|TRBV7-9|13|TRBJ1-1
CASRPTGYTEAFF
TGTGCCAGCAGACCGACGGGGTACACTGAAGCTTTCTTT
>-|-|TRBV4-3|14|TRBJ1-1
CASSLTTGQTEAFF
TGCGCCAGCAGCCTAACTACGGGTCAGACTGAAGCTTTCTTT
>-|TRBD1|TRBV2|13|TRBJ1-5
CASSGQGAQPQHF
TGTGCCAGCAGCGGACAGGGGGCCCAGCCCCAGCATTTT
>-|TRBD1|TRBV6-6|20|TRBJ1-6
CASSFERILQGAQDNSPLHF
TGTGCCAGCAGCTTCGAACGGATCCTACAGGGGGCGCAGGATAATTCACCCCTCCACTTT
>few|TRBD2|TRBV6-1|14|TRBJ2-7
CASSEGLAGYEQYF
TGTGCCAGCAGTGAAGGACTAGCGGGTTACGAGCAGTACTTC
>once|-|TRBV9|14|TRBJ1-4
CASSVTGQNEKLFF
TGTGCCAGCAGCGTAACTGGGCAGAATGAAAAACTGTTTTTT
>-|-|TRBV4-1|17|TRBJ1-3
CASSRSTNGGSGNTIYF
TGCGCCAGCAGCCGCTCTACCAACGGCGGCTCTGGAAACACCATATATTTT
>once|-|TRBV5-1|16|TRBJ1-4
CASSLGVGRREEKLFF
TGCGCCAGCAGCTTGGGGGTTGGACGACGGGAGGAAAAACTGTTTTTT
>-|TRBD2|TRBV19|13|TRBJ2-1
CASSSSSGDEQFF
TGTGCCAGTAGTTCCTCTAGCGGGGATGAGCAGTTCTTC
>-|-|TRBV6-5|15|TRBJ2-1
CASRGGASRVVEQFF
TGTGCCAGCAGGGGGGGGGCTAGCAGGGTCGTTGAGCAGTTCTTC
>-|-|TRBV3-1/TRBV3-2|15|TRBJ2-3
CASSPRRLRTDTQYF
TGTGCCAGCAGCCCTCGAAGACTGCGCACAGATACGCAGTATTTT
>once|-|TRBV6-5|14|TRBJ1-4
CASSSRLIVGKLFF
TGTGCCAGCAGTTCCCGCCTGATCGTCGGAAAACTGTTTTTT
>-|-|TRBV7-9|12|TRBJ1-3
CASSSTGNTIYF
TGTGCCAGCAGCTCAACAGGAAACACCATATATTTT
>few|TRBD2|TRBV10-3|13|TRBJ2-7
CAISVGGTYEQYF
TGTGCCATCAGTGTGGGGGGGACCTACGAGCAGTACTTC
>few|-|TRBV5-1|13|TRBJ1-1
CASRGSHNTEAFF
TGCGCCAGCCGGGGTTCCCATAACACTGAAGCTTTCTTT
>-|-|TRBV4-3|15|TRBJ1-6
CASSQDTGRNSPLHF
TGCGCCAGCAGCCAAGATACGGGGAGAAATTCACCCCTCCACTTT
>-|-|TRBV28|13|TRBJ1-1
CASSPGDSLSAFF
TGTGCCAGCAGCCCTGGGGACTCCCTGAGCGCTTTCTTT
>-|TRBD1|TRBV5-1|14|TRBJ2-7
CASSLEGAGGEQYF
TGCGCCAGCAGCTTGGAGGGGGCAGGGGGCGAGCAGTACTTC
>-|-|TRBV2|16|TRBJ2-5
CASSGVVDRHPETQYF
TGTGCCAGCAGTGGAGTAGTCGACAGGCACCCGGAGACCCAGTACTTC
>once|TRBD2|TRBV7-3|18|TRBJ2-3
CASSLRPLTSGGPDTQYF
TGTGCCAGCAGCTTACGCCCCCTGACTAGCGGGGGGCCAGATACGCAGTATTTT
>-|TRBD1|TRBV9|15|TRBJ1-2
CASSGAGQTNYGYTF
TGTGCCAGCAGCGGTGCGGGACAGACTAACTATGGCTACACCTTC
>-|TRBD1|TRBV5-6|15|TRBJ2-7
CASSSVGTDPREQYF
TGTGCCAGCAGCTCCGTAGGGACAGACCCTCGCGAGCAGTACTTC